This T cell receptor beta chain was identified during a study of T cell responses to AZD1222 COVID-19 vaccine. Findings and caveats of the study: The donor group comprised mostly white British people and more females; the analysis possibly underestimated clonal diversity. Spike-spanning, vaccine-associated CD4 TCRs were dominant at 160-218 and 743-854. Vaccination with two AZD1222 doses was followed by a rise in Spike-specific TCR breadth and depth. Baseline serostatus was positive in only five to seven AZD1222 recipients.

The data were produced by immunoSEQ multiplex PCR, yet TCRdb's version contains in-frame clones alone and is incomplete. The sample records about 140,000 clones, around 91% being singletons. As concerns this clone: Its antigen is as yet unknown.

In germline, CDR1 is MNHEY, CDR2 SVGAGI. Trimming removed 4 bases at V and 0 bases at J, with 10 bases between. CDR3 length: 15 amino acids. The origin of this receptor is an adult in good health. The source was peripheral blood, collected on day 0 of AZD1222 vaccination. The chain couples TRBV6-5 to TRBJ1-3; perhaps TRBD1 as D (6 bases). The CDR3 DNA reads as TGTGCCAGCAGTTCGACAGGCTACTCTGGAAACACCATATATTTT. It is translated as CASSSTGYSGNTIYF.